A selection of T cell receptor beta chains follows, all from one sample in a study of post-analysis software for immune sequencing data. TCRdb used MiXCR to reprocess the PCR reads, holding one entry per CDR3 protein. The table includes hundreds of thousands of distinct CDR3 sequences, 25% to 30% detected once. The sequenced sample consisted of blood. The origin of the receptors is a girl under 18 with multiple sclerosis. Both conserved end residues are trimmed from each CDR3.

V	CDR3
TRBV20-1	SATHAGTSGNEQF
TRBV7-2	ASSLSTSGSMKTQY
TRBV29-1	SVEGGDSYEQY
TRBV20-1	SARGTGAFKAF
TRBV27	ASSGPACQPQH
TRBV5-1	ASSLLGERWGEDTQY
TRBV5-6	ASSLGASLYGETQY
TRBV20-1	RGGWTEAF
TRBV29-1	SVDGGSGDEQY
TRBV11-3	ASSLDLGYEQY
TRBV24-1	ATSGSSNEQF
TRBV29-1	SVEISGTSSDTQY
TRBV15	ATSRDWEWGQETQY
TRBV10-3	AISEGQGNQPQH
TRBV20-1	SARLPNNEQF